This T cell receptor beta chain came from a study of T cells in Graves' hyperthyroidism and ophthalmopathy. Overall study findings and caveats: Most clonotypes expanded in the thyroid (above 0.001) were also present in blood.

Uncontrolled infection, other autoimmune disease, pregnancy or lactation led to exclusion. After removal of 2 bases from V and 4 bases from J, the junction contained 8 bases not matched to a gene. This CDR3 region has 17 residues. Germline CDR1 and CDR2: KGHDR and SFDVKD. This clonotype was recorded at least ten times. Antigen specificity is unknown. TCR beta CDR3 regions were amplified from RNA transcripts. A set of HTBI primers served as the primers for a first-round RT-PCR of the TCR CDR3. TCRdb re-analysed the multiplex PCR reads in MiXCR, keeping a single row per CDR3 protein. The sample contains about 350,000 distinct CDR3 sequences, about a sixth of which appear only once.

The receptor's source is a woman aged 25-40 years with Graves' hyperthyroidism that later progressed to Graves' ophthalmopathy. Material: blood. The V and J genes are TRBV24-1 and TRBJ1-5, with TRBD1 matching over 9 bases. The CDR3 coding sequence is TGTGCCACCAGTGATTCCACCGGGACAGGGAGGAATCAGCCCCAGCATTTT. Translating it yields CATSDSTGTGRNQPQHF.